This TCR beta chain was captured in a study of cytomegalovirus exposure and HLA in healthy donors. Study-level information: Clustering assigned approximately 79% of the roughly 400 genotyped donors to the Caucasian-associated ancestry cluster. Findings and caveats of the study: In terms of immune exposure information, only CMV serostatus was available. A previous analysis found most TCR beta V segments productive roughly 87% or roughly 30% of the time.

The PCR employed 60 Vbeta primers together with 13 Jbeta primers. Original processing notes: The count from a later analysis was 60 million to 85 million unique TCR beta chains, some 9.9 million of them shared. TCRdb's copy holds only in-frame clones and misses some; the assay was immunoSEQ multiplex PCR. V and J calls and clone size come straight from that table; D and trimming were deduced from the DNA. The table has about 120,000 clones, approximately 8.6% seen once. This clone was recorded at least ten times. Its antigen is not identified. Deletions cut 4 bases from V and 3 bases from J, with 15 bases between. The germline V gene has CDR1 MNHNS and CDR2 SASEGT. CDR3 length: 16 residues.

The receptor was derived from a woman between 40 and 55 years old in good health and CMV-seropositive. V gene TRBV6-1 combines with J gene TRBJ2-2; D is undetermined. The sequenced sample consisted of PBMCs. CDR3 loop: CASSVPLGSDTGELFF. CDR3 nucleotides: TGTGCCAGCAGTGTGCCCCTCGGGTCCGACACCGGGGAGCTGTTTTTT.